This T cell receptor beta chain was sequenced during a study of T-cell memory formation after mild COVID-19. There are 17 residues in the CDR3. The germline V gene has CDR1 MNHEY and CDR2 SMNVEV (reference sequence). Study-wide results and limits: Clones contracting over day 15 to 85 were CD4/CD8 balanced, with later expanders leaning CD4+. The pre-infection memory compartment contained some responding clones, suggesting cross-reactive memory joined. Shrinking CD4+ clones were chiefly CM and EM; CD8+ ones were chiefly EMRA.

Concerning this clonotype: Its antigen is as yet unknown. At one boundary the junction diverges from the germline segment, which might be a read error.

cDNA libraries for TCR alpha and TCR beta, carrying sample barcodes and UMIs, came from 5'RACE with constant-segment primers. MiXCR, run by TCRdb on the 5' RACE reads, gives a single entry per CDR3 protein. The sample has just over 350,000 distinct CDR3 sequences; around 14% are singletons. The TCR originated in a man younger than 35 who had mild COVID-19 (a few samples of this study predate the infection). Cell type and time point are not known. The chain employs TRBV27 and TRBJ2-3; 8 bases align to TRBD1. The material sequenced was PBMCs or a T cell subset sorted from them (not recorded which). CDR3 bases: TGTGCCAGCAGTTTCGACAGGGGACTTACTAGCACAGATACTCAGTATTTT. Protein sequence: CASSFDRGLTSTDTQYF.